This T cell receptor (beta chain) was captured by sequencing in a study of chemoradiotherapy in HPV16-positive cancers (dated by TCRdb to 2021 to 2024). Study-level background: Using functional T-cell assays on cells from two HPV16-positive patients, the researchers defined candidate HPV-specific T-cell clones and common TCR motifs. The study asked whether T-cell immunity to the HPV oncoproteins E6 and E7 changes during chemoradiotherapy and whether this immunity affects survival. TCR repertoires from some 90 patients with HPV-related cancers were then used to track the candidate HPV-specific TCRs and motifs.

Library prep was done by the immunoSEQ multiplex PCR assay. TCRdb obtained this table from immuneACCESS and retained in-frame rearrangements with V and J assigned. These tables miss some clones; where compared with another copy, unresolved V genes account for less than half of the shortfall, and the remainder is unexplained. This sample comprises about 35,000 clones, roughly 90% of them detected only once. Clones ranked in the top ten supply 3% to 4% of the sample. The CDR1 and CDR2 encoded by the germline V gene are SGDLS and YYNGEE. V was cut back by 0 bases and J by 4 bases, leaving a gap of 4 bases between them. Including cysteine and phenylalanine, the CDR3 has 13 amino acids. The kept DNA is CDR3 alone, 39 bases in frame from the first base. What the research found in general, with its limitations: In HPV16-positive patients, expansion of HPV-responsive T cells during chemoradiotherapy was found to be associated with improved recurrence-free survival. The survival association was reported for HPV16-positive patients, and the functional definition of HPV-specific T cells was derived from only a couple of HPV16-positive patients. Expansion of candidate HPV-specific clones and E7-related TCR motifs was observed in the tumor microenvironment during treatment, whereas no such expansion was observed for non-HPV-specific T cells.

Repertoires were sampled repeatedly over the course of chemoradiotherapy, so clonal expansion could be followed in the tumor microenvironment. Details on this clone: Its cognate antigen has yet to be identified. No clone much larger than this one lies a single base away; base qualities are absent.

Here the chain combines TRBV9 and TRBJ2-2; the D gene is not confidently resolved. The receptor was derived from a human donor with HPV-associated anogenital cancer. Specimen: blood, collected from a patient who underwent chemoradiotherapy. The CDR3: CASSVAGTGELFF. The DNA reads as follows: TGTGCCAGCAGCGTAGCAGGCACCGGGGAGCTGTTTTTT.